This T cell receptor beta chain was retrieved from a study of response to subunit inactivated influenza vaccine. Points from the study as a whole: The authors offered the suggestion that each seasonal influenza vaccination recruits few new T cells.

With respect to this clonotype: Its antigen is not known.

Using its own MiXCR run on the RT-PCR reads, TCRdb lists one record per CDR3 protein. The data contain more than 700,000 distinct CDR3 sequences, 21% of them singletons. CDR1 is MNHEY, CDR2 SMNVEV, per germline (reference sequence). The germline V and J ends were trimmed by 2 bases and 1 base, with 8 bases remaining between them. The CDR3 sequence is 14 residues long. The source material was PBMCs from blood, sampled 4 to 6 days after vaccination. The chain carries TRBV27 and TRBJ1-1; D remains ambiguous. This sequence was found in a man between 45 and 60 years old who received an inactivated influenza vaccine. CDR3 sequence (DNA): TGTGCCAGCAGTTTACAGGCTGGGAACACTGAAGCTTTCTTT. This gives the protein CASSLQAGNTEAFF.